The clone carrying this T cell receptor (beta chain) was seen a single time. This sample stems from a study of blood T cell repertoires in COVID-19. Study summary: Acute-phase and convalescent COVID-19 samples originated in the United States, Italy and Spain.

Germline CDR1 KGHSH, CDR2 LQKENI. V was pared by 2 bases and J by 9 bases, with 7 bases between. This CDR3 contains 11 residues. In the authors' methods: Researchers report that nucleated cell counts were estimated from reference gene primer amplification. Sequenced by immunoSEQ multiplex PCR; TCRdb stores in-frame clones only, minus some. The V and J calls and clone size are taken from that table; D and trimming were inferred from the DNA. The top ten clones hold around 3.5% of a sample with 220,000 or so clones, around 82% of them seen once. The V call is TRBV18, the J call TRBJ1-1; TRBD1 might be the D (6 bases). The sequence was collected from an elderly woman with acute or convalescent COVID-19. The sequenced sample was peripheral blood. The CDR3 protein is CASSPDRQAFF. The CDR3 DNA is TGTGCCAGCTCACCAGACAGGCAAGCTTTCTTT.